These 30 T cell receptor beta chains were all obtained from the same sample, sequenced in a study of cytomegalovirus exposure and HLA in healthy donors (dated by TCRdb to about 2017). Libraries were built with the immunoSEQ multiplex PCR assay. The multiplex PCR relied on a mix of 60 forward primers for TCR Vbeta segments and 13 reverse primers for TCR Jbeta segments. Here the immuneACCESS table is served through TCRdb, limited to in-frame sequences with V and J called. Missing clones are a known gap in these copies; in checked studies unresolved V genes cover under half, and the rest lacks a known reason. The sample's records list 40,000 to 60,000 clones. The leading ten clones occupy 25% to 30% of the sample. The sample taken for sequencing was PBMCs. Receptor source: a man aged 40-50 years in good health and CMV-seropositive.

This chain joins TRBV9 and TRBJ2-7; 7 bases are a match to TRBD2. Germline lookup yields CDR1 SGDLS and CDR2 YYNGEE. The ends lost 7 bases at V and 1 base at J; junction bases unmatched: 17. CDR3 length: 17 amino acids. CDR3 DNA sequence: TGTGCCAGCGCCGGTTCCCTAAAGCGGGACGTATCCTACGAGCAGTACTTC. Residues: CASAGSLKRDVSYEQYF.

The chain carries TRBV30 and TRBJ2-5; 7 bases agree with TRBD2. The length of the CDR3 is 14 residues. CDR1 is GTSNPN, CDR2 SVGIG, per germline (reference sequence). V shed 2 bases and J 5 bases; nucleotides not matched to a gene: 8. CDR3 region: CAWSLAGVSETQYF. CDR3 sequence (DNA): TGTGCCTGGAGTCTTGCGGGAGTAAGTGAGACCCAGTACTTC.

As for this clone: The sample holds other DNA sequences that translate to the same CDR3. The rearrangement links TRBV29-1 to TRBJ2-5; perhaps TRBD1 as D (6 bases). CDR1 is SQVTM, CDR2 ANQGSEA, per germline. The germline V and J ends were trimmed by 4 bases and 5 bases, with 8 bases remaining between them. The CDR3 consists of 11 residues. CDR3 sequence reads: CSVVQGETQYF. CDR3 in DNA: TGCAGCGTTGTTCAGGGGGAGACCCAGTACTTC.

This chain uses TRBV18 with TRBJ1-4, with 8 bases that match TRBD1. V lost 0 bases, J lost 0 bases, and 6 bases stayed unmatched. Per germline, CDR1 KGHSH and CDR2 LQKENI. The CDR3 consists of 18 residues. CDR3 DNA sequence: TGTGCCAGCTCACCACCGCTACAGGGACAGGCAACTAATGAAAAACTGTTTTTT. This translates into CASSPPLQGQATNEKLFF.

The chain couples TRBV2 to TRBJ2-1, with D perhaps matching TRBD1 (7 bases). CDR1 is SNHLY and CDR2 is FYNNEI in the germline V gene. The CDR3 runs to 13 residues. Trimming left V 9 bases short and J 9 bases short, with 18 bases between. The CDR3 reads CASRRDSRGEQFF. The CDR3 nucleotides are TGTGCCAGTCGGCGGGACAGTCGAGGTGAGCAGTTCTTC.

The CDR3: CASSGLPSNQPQHF. As DNA, the CDR3 is TGTGCCAGCTCAGGACTTCCGAGCAATCAGCCCCAGCATTTT. The V and J genes are TRBV27 and TRBJ1-5; D remains unclear. The CDR3 is made up of 14 amino acids. Germline lookup yields CDR1 MNHEY and CDR2 SMNVEV (reference sequence). Between the trimmed V and J ends, which lost 8 bases and 1 base, there was a span of 12 bases.

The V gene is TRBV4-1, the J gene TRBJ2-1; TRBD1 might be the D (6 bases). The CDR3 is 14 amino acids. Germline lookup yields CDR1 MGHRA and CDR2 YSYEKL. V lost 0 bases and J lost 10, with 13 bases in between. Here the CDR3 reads CASSQESGTIEQFF. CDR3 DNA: TGCGCCAGCAGCCAAGAGAGTGGGACAATCGAGCAGTTCTTC.

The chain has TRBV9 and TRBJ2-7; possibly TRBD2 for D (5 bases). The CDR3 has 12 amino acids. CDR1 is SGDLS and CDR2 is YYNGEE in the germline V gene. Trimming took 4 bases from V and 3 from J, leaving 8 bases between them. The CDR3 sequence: CASSLGSYEQYF. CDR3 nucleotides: TGTGCCAGCAGCCTTGGGAGCTACGAGCAGTACTTC. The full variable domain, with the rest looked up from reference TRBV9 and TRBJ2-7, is DSGVTQTPKHLITATGQRVTLRCSPRSGDLSVYWYQQSLDQGLQFLIQYYNGEERAKGNILERFSAQQFPDLHSELNLSSLELGDSALYFCASSLGSYEQYFGPGTRLTVT.

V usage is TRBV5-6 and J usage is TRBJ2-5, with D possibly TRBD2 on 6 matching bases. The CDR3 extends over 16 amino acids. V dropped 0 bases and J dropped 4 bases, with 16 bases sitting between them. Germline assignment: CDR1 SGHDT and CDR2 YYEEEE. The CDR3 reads CASSLAARMGGETQYF. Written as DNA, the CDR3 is TGTGCCAGCAGCTTGGCCGCCAGGATGGGGGGAGAGACCCAGTACTTC.

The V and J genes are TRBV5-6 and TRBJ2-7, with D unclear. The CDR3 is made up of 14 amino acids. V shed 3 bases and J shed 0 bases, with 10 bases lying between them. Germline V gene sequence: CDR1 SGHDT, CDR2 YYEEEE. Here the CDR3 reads CASSYLTNSYEQYF. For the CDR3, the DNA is TGTGCCAGCAGCTACCTGACAAACTCCTACGAGCAGTACTTC.

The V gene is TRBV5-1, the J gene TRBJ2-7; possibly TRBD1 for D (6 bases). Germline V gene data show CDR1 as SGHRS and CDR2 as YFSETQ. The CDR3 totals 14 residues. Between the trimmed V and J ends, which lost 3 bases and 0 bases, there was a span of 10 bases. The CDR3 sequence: CASSYDRNSYEQYF. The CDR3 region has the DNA TGCGCCAGCAGCTATGACAGGAACTCCTACGAGCAGTACTTC.

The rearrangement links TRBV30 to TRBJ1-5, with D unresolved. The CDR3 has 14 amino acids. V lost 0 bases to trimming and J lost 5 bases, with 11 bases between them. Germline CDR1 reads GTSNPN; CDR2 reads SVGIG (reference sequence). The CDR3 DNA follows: TGTGCCTGGAGTGTATCCGGGATCCATCAGCCCCAGCATTTT. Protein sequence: CAWSVSGIHQPQHF.

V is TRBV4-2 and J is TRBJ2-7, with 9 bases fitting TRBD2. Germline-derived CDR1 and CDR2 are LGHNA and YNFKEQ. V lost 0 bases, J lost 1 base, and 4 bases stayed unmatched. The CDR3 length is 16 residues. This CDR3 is CASSQEAAGGSYEQYF. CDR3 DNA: TGTGCCAGCAGCCAAGAGGCAGCGGGGGGTTCCTACGAGCAGTACTTC.

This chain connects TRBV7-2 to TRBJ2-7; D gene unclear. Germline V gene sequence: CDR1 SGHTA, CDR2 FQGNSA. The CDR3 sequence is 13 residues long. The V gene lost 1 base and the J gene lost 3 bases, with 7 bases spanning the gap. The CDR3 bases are TGTGCCAGCAGCTTAGGAACTAACTACGAGCAGTACTTC. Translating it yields CASSLGTNYEQYF.

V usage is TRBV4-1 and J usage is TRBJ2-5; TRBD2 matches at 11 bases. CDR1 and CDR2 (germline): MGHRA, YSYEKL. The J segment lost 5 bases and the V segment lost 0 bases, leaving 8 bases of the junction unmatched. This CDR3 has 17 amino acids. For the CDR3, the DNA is TGCGCCAGCAGCCAAGACAGGGTAGCGGGGGGGTATGAGACCCAGTACTTC. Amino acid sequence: CASSQDRVAGGYETQYF.

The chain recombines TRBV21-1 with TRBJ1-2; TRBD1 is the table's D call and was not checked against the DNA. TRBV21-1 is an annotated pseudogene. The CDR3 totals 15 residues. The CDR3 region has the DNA TGTGCCAGCAGCCCCAGTAGACAGACGAACTATGGCTACACCTTC. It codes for CASSPSRQTNYGYTF.

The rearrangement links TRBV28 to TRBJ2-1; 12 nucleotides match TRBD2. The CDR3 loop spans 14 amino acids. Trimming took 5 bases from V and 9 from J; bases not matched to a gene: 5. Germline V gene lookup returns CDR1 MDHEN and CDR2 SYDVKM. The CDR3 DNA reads TGTGCCAGCAGTCGGACTAGCGGGACGCGTGAGCAGTTCTTC. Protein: CASSRTSGTREQFF.

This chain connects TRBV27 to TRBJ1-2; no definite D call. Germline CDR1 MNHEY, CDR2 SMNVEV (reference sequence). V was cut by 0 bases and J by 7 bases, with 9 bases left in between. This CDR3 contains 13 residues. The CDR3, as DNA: TGTGCCAGCAGTTTATCGAGAACAGCTGGCTACACCTTC. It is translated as CASSLSRTAGYTF.

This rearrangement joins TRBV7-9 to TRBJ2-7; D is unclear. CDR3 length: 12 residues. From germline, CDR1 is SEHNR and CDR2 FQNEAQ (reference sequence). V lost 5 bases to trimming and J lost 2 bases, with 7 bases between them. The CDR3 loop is CASSPFAYEQYF. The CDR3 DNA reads TGTGCCAGCAGCCCGTTCGCCTACGAGCAGTACTTC.

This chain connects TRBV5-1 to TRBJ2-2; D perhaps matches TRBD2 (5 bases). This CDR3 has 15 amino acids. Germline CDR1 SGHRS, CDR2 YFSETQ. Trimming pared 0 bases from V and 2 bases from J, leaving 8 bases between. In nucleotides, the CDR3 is TGCGCCAGCAGCTTGGGATCGGGAAACACCGGGGAGCTGTTTTTT. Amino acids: CASSLGSGNTGELFF. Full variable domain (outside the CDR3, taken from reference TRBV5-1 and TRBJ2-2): KAGVTQTPRYLIKTRGQQVTLSCSPISGHRSVSWYQQTPGQGLQFLFEYFSETQRNKGNFPGRFSGRQFSNSRSEMNVSTLELGDSALYLCASSLGSGNTGELFFGEGSRLTVL.

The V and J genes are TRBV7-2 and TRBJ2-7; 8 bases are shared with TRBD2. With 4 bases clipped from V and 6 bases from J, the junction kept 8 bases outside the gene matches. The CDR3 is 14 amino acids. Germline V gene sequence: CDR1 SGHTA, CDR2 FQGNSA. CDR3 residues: CASSSAGLVSEQYF. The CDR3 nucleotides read TGTGCCAGCAGCTCCGCGGGACTAGTATCCGAGCAGTACTTC. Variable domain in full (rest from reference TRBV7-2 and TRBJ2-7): GAGVSQSPSNKVTEKGKDVELRCDPISGHTALYWYRQSLGQGLEFLIYFQGNSAPDKSGLPSDRFSAERTGGSVSTLTIQRTQQEDSAVYLCASSSAGLVSEQYFGPGTRLTVT.

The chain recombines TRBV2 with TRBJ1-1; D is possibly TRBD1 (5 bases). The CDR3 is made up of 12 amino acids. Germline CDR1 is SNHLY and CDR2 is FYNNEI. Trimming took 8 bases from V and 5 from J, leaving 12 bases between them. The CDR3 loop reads CASWGTETEAFF. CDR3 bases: TGTGCCAGCTGGGGGACTGAGACTGAAGCTTTCTTT. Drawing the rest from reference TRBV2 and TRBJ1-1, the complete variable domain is EPEVTQTPSHQVTQMGQEVILRCVPISNHLYFYWYRQILGQKVEFLVSFYNNEISEKSEIFDDQFSVERPDGSNFTLKIRSTKLEDSAMYFCASWGTETEAFFGQGTRLTVV.

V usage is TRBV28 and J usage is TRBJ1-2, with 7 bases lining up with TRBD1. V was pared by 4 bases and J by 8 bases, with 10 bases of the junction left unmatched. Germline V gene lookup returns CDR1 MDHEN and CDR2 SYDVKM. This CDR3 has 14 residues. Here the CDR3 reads CASSSGQSAGGYTF. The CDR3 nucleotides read TGTGCCAGCAGTTCGGGACAGTCCGCGGGGGGCTACACCTTC.

The CDR3, as DNA: TGTGCCAGCAGTATTCTGAGGACAGGTTCCTACGAGCAGTACTTC. Amino acid sequence: CASSILRTGSYEQYF. This chain links TRBV27 with TRBJ2-7; TRBD1 matches 7 bases. The J segment lost 1 base and the V segment lost 5 bases, leaving 8 bases of the junction unmatched. Germline assignment: CDR1 MNHEY and CDR2 SMNVEV (reference sequence). The CDR3 is made up of 15 amino acids.

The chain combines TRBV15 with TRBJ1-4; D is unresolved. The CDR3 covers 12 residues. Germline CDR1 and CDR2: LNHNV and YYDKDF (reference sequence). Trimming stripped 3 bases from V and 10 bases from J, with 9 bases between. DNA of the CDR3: TGTGCCACCAGCAGCCCCAAGAGAAAACTGTTTTTT. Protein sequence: CATSSPKRKLFF. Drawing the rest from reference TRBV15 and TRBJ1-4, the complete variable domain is DAMVIQNPRYQVTQFGKPVTLSCSQTLNHNVMYWYQQKSSQAPKLLFHYYDKDFNNEADTPDNFQSRRPNTSFCFLDIRSPGLGDTAMYLCATSSPKRKLFFGSGTQLSVL.

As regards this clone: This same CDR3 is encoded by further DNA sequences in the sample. CDR3 bases: TGTGCCAGCAGCGTAGGCGGGGGGATCTCCTACGAGCAGTACTTC. Translation: CASSVGGGISYEQYF. The V call is TRBV9, the J call TRBJ2-7; 8 nucleotides agree with TRBD2. Germline V gene lookup returns CDR1 SGDLS and CDR2 YYNGEE. The CDR3 covers 15 residues. J was trimmed by 0 bases and V by 0 bases; bases with no gene match: 2.

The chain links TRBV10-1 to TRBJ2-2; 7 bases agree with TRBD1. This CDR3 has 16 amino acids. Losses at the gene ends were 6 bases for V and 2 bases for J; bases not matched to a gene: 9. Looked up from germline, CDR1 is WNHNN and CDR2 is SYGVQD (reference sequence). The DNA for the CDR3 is TGCGCCAGCAGACTATGGGGACAGATAAACACCGGGGAGCTGTTTTTT. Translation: CASRLWGQINTGELFF.

The CDR3 sequence is CASSPPAGGVEQYF. The DNA for the CDR3 is TGTGCCAGCTCACCACCCGCGGGGGGGGTTGAGCAGTACTTC. The chain is built from TRBV18 and TRBJ2-7, with 9 bases matching TRBD2. V lost 0 bases and J lost 7; bases outside the gene matches: 4. This CDR3 is 14 amino acids long. Germline V gene sequence: CDR1 KGHSH, CDR2 LQKENI.

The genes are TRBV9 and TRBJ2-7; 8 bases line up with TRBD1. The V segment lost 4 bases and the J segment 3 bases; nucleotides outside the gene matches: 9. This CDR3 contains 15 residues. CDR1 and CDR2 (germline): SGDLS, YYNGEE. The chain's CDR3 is CASSSKSGGDYEQYF. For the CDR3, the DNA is TGTGCCAGCAGCTCTAAGTCAGGGGGCGACTACGAGCAGTACTTC.

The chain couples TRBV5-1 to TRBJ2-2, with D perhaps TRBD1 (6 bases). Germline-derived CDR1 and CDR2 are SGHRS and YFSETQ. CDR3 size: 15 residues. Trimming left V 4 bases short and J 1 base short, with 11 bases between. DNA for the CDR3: TGCGCCAGCAGCCGAAGACAGGAGAACACCGGGGAGCTGTTTTTT. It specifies CASSRRQENTGELFF.